This entry lists 20 T cell receptor beta chains sequenced from one sample in a study of T cell responses to AZD1222 COVID-19 vaccine (dated by TCRdb to the early 2020s). The library was generated by the immunoSEQ multiplex PCR assay. The table was pulled from immuneACCESS by TCRdb, which kept in-frame rearrangements only. Such tables lose some clones; where checked, under half of the loss comes from unresolved V genes, and the rest has no known cause. The sample yields 85,000 to 100,000 clones; roughly nine tenths were counted once. The top ten clones comprise roughly 3.7% of the sample. Sample time point, as interpreted from the label and publication: baseline before first vaccination. The starting material was peripheral blood, obtained on day 0 of AZD1222 vaccination. Every receptor here comes from an adult in good health.

The gene calls are TRBV2 and TRBJ1-6; D ambiguous. From germline, CDR1 is SNHLY and CDR2 FYNNEI. Trimming left V 7 bases short and J 3 bases short, with 13 bases between. This CDR3 spans 15 amino acids. The chain's CDR3 is CASTLNINYNSPLHF. The CDR3 DNA reads as TGTGCCAGCACCCTCAACATAAACTATAATTCACCCCTCCACTTT.

The rearrangement links TRBV10-3 to TRBJ2-7, with D perhaps matching TRBD1 (6 bases). This CDR3 comprises 15 residues. The V and J ends lost 0 bases and 3 bases respectively, with 12 bases between them. The V gene's germline CDR1 is ENHRY and CDR2 SYGVKD. The CDR3: CAISESETGHYEQYF. The CDR3 nucleotides read TGTGCCATCAGTGAGTCTGAAACAGGGCACTACGAGCAGTACTTC.

J is TRBJ1-1 and V is TRBV6-6, with D possibly TRBD1 on 5 matching bases. Trimming took 2 bases from V and 7 from J, leaving 5 bases between them. From germline, CDR1 is MNHNY and CDR2 SVGAGI (reference sequence). The CDR3 contains 11 residues. CDR3 sequence (DNA): TGTGCCAGCAGTTACAGGGGTGAAGCTTTCTTT. Protein: CASSYRGEAFF.

The chain has TRBV4-1 and TRBJ2-1, with a tentative D call TRBD1 (5 bases). V was cut by 0 bases and J by 1 base, with 7 bases left in between. There are 15 residues in the CDR3. Per germline, CDR1 MGHRA and CDR2 YSYEKL. CDR3 amino acids: CASSQDAGSYNEQFF. The CDR3 nucleotides read TGCGCCAGCAGCCAAGATGCAGGGTCCTACAATGAGCAGTTCTTC.

This clone was recorded only once. The chain employs TRBV11-2 and TRBJ2-5, with 10 positions matching TRBD1. Per the germline V gene, CDR1 is SGHAT and CDR2 is FQNNGV. The CDR3 is 14 amino acids. V dropped 4 bases and J dropped 4; count of bases not matched to a gene: 3. The CDR3 DNA reads TGTGCCAGCAGCTCGGACAGGGGGGGAGAGACCCAGTACTTC. This gives the protein CASSSDRGGETQYF.

The J gene is TRBJ1-4, the V gene TRBV6-5; no clear D gene. The CDR3 runs 12 residues. CDR1 is MNHEY and CDR2 is SVGAGI in the germline V gene. V lost 3 bases and J lost 8, with 7 bases in between. CDR3 loop: CASSYPAEKLFF. The CDR3 region has the DNA TGTGCCAGCAGTTATCCCGCAGAAAAACTGTTTTTT.

In nucleotides, the CDR3 is TGTGCCAGCAGGCCTACAGGGGCTGGAAACACCATATATTTT. It is translated as CASRPTGAGNTIYF. The rearrangement uses TRBV6-5 and TRBJ1-3; TRBD1 matches at 7 bases. V trimming: 6 bases; J trimming: 2 bases; junction bases outside the gene matches: 4. Germline V gene sequence: CDR1 MNHEY, CDR2 SVGAGI. The length of the CDR3 is 14 residues.

This clone was seen a handful of times. This sequence joins TRBV10-1 and TRBJ1-2, with D maybe TRBD1 (5 bases). CDR1 and CDR2 from the germline V gene are WNHNN and SYGVQD (reference sequence). V was shortened by 6 bases and J by 1 base, with 9 bases between the two germline ends. This CDR3 is built from 13 residues. The CDR3 spells CASSADNNYGYTF. CDR3 nucleotide sequence: TGCGCCAGCAGCGCGGACAATAACTATGGCTACACCTTC.

The chain has TRBV7-9 and TRBJ1-1; 11 bases are a match to TRBD1. Germline lookup yields CDR1 SEHNR and CDR2 FQNEAQ (reference sequence). The J segment lost 3 bases and the V segment lost 5 bases, leaving 2 bases of the junction unmatched. The CDR3 runs 14 residues. The DNA for the CDR3 is TGTGCCAGCAGCACGGGACAGGGGGACACTGAAGCTTTCTTT. It encodes CASSTGQGDTEAFF.

The chain has TRBV19 and TRBJ1-4; D is unclear. The CDR3 runs to 13 residues. Germline CDR1 LNHDA, CDR2 SQIVND (reference sequence). The V and J ends lost 7 bases and 9 bases respectively, with 15 bases between them. CDR3 sequence reads: CASTSGLMKKLFF. The DNA for the CDR3 is TGTGCCAGTACCTCCGGACTAATGAAAAAACTGTTTTTT.

The chain recombines TRBV7-8 with TRBJ2-1, with D perhaps matching TRBD2 (5 bases). There are 12 residues in the CDR3. The germline CDR1 and CDR2 sequences are SGHVS and FQNEAQ. Deletions cut 1 base from V and 10 bases from J, with 8 bases between. The CDR3 DNA reads TGTGCCAGCAGCTTAGGCGGGTTCGAGCAGTTCTTC. This encodes CASSLGGFEQFF.

This chain uses TRBV7-9 with TRBJ1-2; possibly TRBD1 for D (5 bases). The CDR3 is 16 residues long. Per the germline V gene, CDR1 is SEHNR and CDR2 is FQNEAQ (reference sequence). V lost 5 bases and J lost 0, with 16 bases in between. The DNA for the CDR3 is TGTGCCAGCAGCCCGGCCGGGGGACCTCCTAACTATGGCTACACCTTC. Its translation is CASSPAGGPPNYGYTF. The full variable domain, its missing parts supplied by reference TRBV7-9 and TRBJ1-2, is DTGVSQNPRHKITKRGQNVTFRCDPISEHNRLYWYRQTLGQGPEFLTYFQNEAQLEKSRLLSDRFSAERPKGSFSTLEIQRTEQGDSAMYLCASSPAGGPPNYGYTFGSGTRLTVV.

The chain couples TRBV7-2 to TRBJ1-5; possible D gene TRBD1, 5 bases. This CDR3 has 15 residues. In germline, CDR1 is SGHTA, CDR2 FQGNSA. The V gene lost 1 base and the J gene lost 6 bases, with 13 bases spanning the gap. CDR3 sequence: CASSLGVQGAQPQHF. Here the CDR3 DNA reads TGTGCCAGCAGCTTAGGGGTGCAAGGGGCTCAGCCCCAGCATTTT.

This chain joins TRBV7-9 and TRBJ1-4; weak D call: TRBD1 (5 bases). The CDR3 runs to 15 residues. The germline CDR1 and CDR2 sequences are SEHNR and FQNEAQ (reference sequence). Trimming cost V 3 bases and J 5 bases, with 13 bases left between them. This chain's CDR3 is CASSFPGRGNEKLFF. CDR3 DNA: TGTGCCAGCAGCTTCCCGGGACGCGGGAATGAAAAACTGTTTTTT. The variable domain in full, with the rest retrieved from reference TRBV7-9 and TRBJ1-4, is DTGVSQNPRHKITKRGQNVTFRCDPISEHNRLYWYRQTLGQGPEFLTYFQNEAQLEKSRLLSDRFSAERPKGSFSTLEIQRTEQGDSAMYLCASSFPGRGNEKLFFGSGTQLSVL.

This chain connects TRBV6-5 to TRBJ2-5, with D hard to call. The germline V gene has CDR1 MNHEY and CDR2 SVGAGI. The CDR3 totals 14 residues. V lost 6 bases and J 3 bases, leaving 14 bases between the germline ends. CDR3 loop: CASSDPGGKETQYF. For the CDR3, the DNA is TGTGCCAGCAGCGACCCGGGTGGAAAAGAGACCCAGTACTTC.

The chain carries TRBV10-2 and TRBJ1-5; the D is unclear. This CDR3 has 15 residues. The V end was cut by 8 bases, the J end by 0 bases, with 14 bases between. Looked up from germline, CDR1 is WSHSY and CDR2 is SAAADI. CDR3 sequence (DNA): TGCGCCAGCGTCCCCAACGGAAATAGCAATCAGCCCCAGCATTTT. Translating gives CASVPNGNSNQPQHF.

The J gene is TRBJ2-2, the V gene TRBV2, with TRBD2 as a possible D gene (6 bases). Looked up from germline, CDR1 is SNHLY and CDR2 is FYNNEI. V lost 5 bases and J lost 0, with 13 bases in between. The CDR3 extends over 16 amino acids. The chain's CDR3 is CASSTDGGANTGELFF. The CDR3 nucleotides read TGTGCCAGCAGTACGGACGGGGGAGCGAACACCGGGGAGCTGTTTTTT.

This chain links TRBV21-1 with TRBJ1-1. TRBV21-1 corresponds to a pseudogene. The CDR3 totals 14 residues. The CDR3 DNA reads as TGTGCCACCGCACCCCCTTTGTATTGCCCTGAAGCTTTCTTT. This sequence encodes CATAPPLYCPEAFF.

The chain links TRBV28 to TRBJ1-1; D unresolved. Trimming stripped 3 bases from V and 2 bases from J, with 10 bases between. The CDR3 sequence is 14 residues long. Germline loops: CDR1 MDHEN, CDR2 SYDVKM. The CDR3 loop reads CASSLWRANTEAFF. In nucleotides, the CDR3 is TGTGCCAGCAGTTTGTGGAGGGCAAACACTGAAGCTTTCTTT.

The genes are TRBV9 and TRBJ2-7, with 7 bases that match TRBD2. The CDR3 contains 13 residues. V was pared by 4 bases and J by 6 bases, with 7 bases of the junction left unmatched. In germline, CDR1 is SGDLS, CDR2 YYNGEE. CDR3 in DNA: TGTGCCAGCAGCTCCAGACTAGCCAGCGAGCAGTACTTC. Protein: CASSSRLASEQYF.